Sequencing of this T cell receptor (beta chain) was carried out in a study of blood T cell repertoires in COVID-19. Some clones are missing from TCRdb's copy, which holds only in-frame ones; the method was immunoSEQ multiplex PCR. The sample has 100,000 or so clones; roughly 85% are singletons. The germline gives CDR1 SGHRS, CDR2 YFSETQ. CDR3 length equals 14 residues. Trimming at V came to 4 bases and at J to 1 base, leaving 3 bases not matched to a gene. The clonotype was recovered from a woman aged 70 to 79 with active or convalescent COVID-19. The chain employs TRBV5-1 and TRBJ2-3; TRBD1 agrees at 7 bases. Input material: peripheral blood. The CDR3: CASSPGTGTDTQYF. The CDR3 bases are TGCGCCAGCAGCCCAGGGACAGGCACAGATACGCAGTATTTT.